This passage covers 28 T cell receptor beta chains from one sample sequenced in a study of T-cell reconstitution after alpha-beta-depleted transplantation in children. Using unique molecular identifiers, the investigators prepared the TCRbeta library. TCRdb used MiXCR to reprocess the PCR reads, holding one entry per CDR3 protein. This table has over 150,000 distinct CDR3 sequences, over 5.5% appearing once. The sample here was PBMCs from the stem cell graft donor, taken from the stem cell graft. All receptors come from a human donor who donated a stem cell graft to a child with Wiskott-Aldrich syndrome.

This clonotype has at least ten counts. V and J are TRBV29-1 and TRBJ2-7; maybe TRBD1 (9 bases). Germline assignment: CDR1 SQVTM and CDR2 ANQGSEA. V lost 6 bases to trimming and J lost 3 bases, with 21 bases between them. This CDR3 has 15 residues. DNA of the CDR3: TGCAGCGTCTACGGCGGGGGGACAGGGAACTACGAGCAGTACTTC. Protein product: CSVYGGGTGNYEQYF.

A word on this clonotype: This may stem from a read error, because a much larger clone lies one nucleotide away. V is TRBV20-1 and J is TRBJ1-6, with no clear D. Trimming stripped 1 base from V and 0 bases from J, with 10 bases between. CDR1 is DFQATT, CDR2 SNEGSKA, per germline (reference sequence). The CDR3 covers 16 residues. CDR3 loop: CSARGDGSSYNSPLHF. In nucleotides, the CDR3 is TGCAGTGCTAGAGGTGACGGAAGCTCCTATAATTCACCCCTCCACTTT.

This clonotype came up once. A much larger clone lies a single base off, so this may be a read error. The genes are TRBV24-1 and TRBJ2-3; TRBD1 aligns across 8 bases. The V gene's germline CDR1 is KGHDR and CDR2 SFDVKD. After removal of 4 bases from V and 3 bases from J, the junction contained 5 bases not matched to a gene. The CDR3 totals 15 residues. CDR3 coding DNA: TGTGCCACCAGTGACCAGACAGGGGAGACAGATACGCAGTATTTT. Translated: CATSDQTGETDTQYF.

This clonotype occurred many times. The chain recombines TRBV10-3 with TRBJ2-1, with a weak D call TRBD1 (6 bases). The CDR3 covers 17 residues. Trimming took 3 bases from V and 0 from J, leaving 15 bases between them. Germline V lookup: CDR1 ENHRY, CDR2 SYGVKD. The CDR3 region has the DNA TGTGCCATCAGTGATTCCGACAGGCCAAGCTCCTACAATGAGCAGTTCTTC. It yields the protein CAISDSDRPSSYNEQFF.

This clonotype was observed many times. The chain uses TRBV5-1 and TRBJ2-2; D is undetermined. The CDR3 has 13 residues. The V gene lost 5 bases and the J gene lost 6 bases, with 11 bases spanning the gap. Germline V CDR1 and CDR2: SGHRS, YFSETQ. In DNA, the CDR3 is TGCGCCAGCAGACTGACGTTGTCCGGGGAGCTGTTTTTT. Its translation is CASRLTLSGELFF.

The chain is built from TRBV20-1 and TRBJ2-1, with a weak D call TRBD2 (6 bases). Trimming removed 0 bases from V and 4 bases from J, with 16 bases in between. Germline V gives CDR1 DFQATT, CDR2 SNEGSKA (reference sequence). This CDR3 spans 16 amino acids. The CDR3 DNA is TGCAGTGCTAGAGATCTCTTGGGCGGGAAGTACAATGAGCAGTTCTTC. Translation: CSARDLLGGKYNEQFF.

The chain has TRBV18 and TRBJ2-1; unclear D gene. This CDR3 region has 12 residues. Germline CDR1 KGHSH, CDR2 LQKENI. V gave up 3 bases and J gave up 8 bases, with 8 bases separating them. CDR3 in amino acids: CASSPRKDEQFF. In nucleotides, the CDR3 is TGTGCCAGCTCACCTCGGAAGGATGAGCAGTTCTTC.

The J gene is TRBJ2-7, the V gene TRBV6-2 or TRBV6-3; no firm D call. The CDR3 has 16 amino acids. In germline, CDR1 is MNHEY, CDR2 SVGEGT. V dropped 0 bases and J dropped 3 bases, with 15 bases sitting between them. The CDR3, as DNA: TGTGCCAGCAGTTACTCCGGCCTGCCCGGTTTCTACGAGCAGTACTTC. Its translation: CASSYSGLPGFYEQYF.

This clonotype was detected many times. V gene TRBV24-1 combines with J gene TRBJ1-5; TRBD1 aligns across 9 bases. V was pared by 4 bases and J by 5 bases, with 5 bases of the junction left unmatched. This CDR3 has 15 amino acids. In germline, CDR1 is KGHDR, CDR2 SFDVKD. The CDR3 bases are TGTGCCACCAGTGAGGCGGGACAGGGCTATCAGCCCCAGCATTTT. Translated: CATSEAGQGYQPQHF.

This clonotype was recorded many times. This sequence joins TRBV20-1 and TRBJ1-2, with a weak D call TRBD1 (6 bases). Trimming cost V 5 bases and J 1 base, with 17 bases left between them. CDR1 and CDR2 (germline): DFQATT, SNEGSKA (reference sequence). The CDR3 has 15 amino acids. The CDR3: CSALLGGQYNYGYTF. DNA of the CDR3: TGCAGTGCTTTGTTGGGGGGGCAGTATAACTATGGCTACACCTTC.

This clonotype was detected a few times. The chain employs TRBV5-6 and TRBJ2-1; TRBD2 aligns across 10 bases. Germline-derived CDR1 and CDR2 are SGHDT and YYEEEE. V shed 2 bases and J 4 bases; nucleotides not matched to a gene: 15. This CDR3 has 19 residues. Written as DNA, the CDR3 is TGTGCCAGCAGCTTTGTTGGGGGGGTAGGGACTAGCGTTTACAATGAGCAGTTCTTC. It yields the protein CASSFVGGVGTSVYNEQFF.

This clonotype was detected many times. V and J are TRBV5-5 and TRBJ2-7; D call uncertain. This CDR3 comprises 16 residues. Germline CDR1 reads SGHKS; CDR2 reads YYEKEE (reference sequence). V was pared by 2 bases and J by 2 bases, with 17 bases between. CDR3 sequence: CASSFELDRTPYEQYF. CDR3 in DNA: TGTGCCAGCAGCTTCGAGCTTGACCGGACCCCCTACGAGCAGTACTTC.

The sample holds many counts of this clonotype. J is TRBJ2-5 and V is TRBV29-1; perhaps TRBD1 as D (6 bases). CDR1 and CDR2 from the germline V gene are SQVTM and ANQGSEA. The CDR3 is made up of 13 amino acids. V shed 3 bases and J shed 5 bases, with 13 bases lying between them. Written as DNA, the CDR3 is TGCAGCGTTGATGGGGGCTTATCTGAGACCCAGTACTTC. Its protein product is CSVDGGLSETQYF.

Here the CDR3 DNA reads TGTGCCAGCTCACCCCTCTCGGAGACCGGGGAGCTGTTTTTT. Residues: CASSPLSETGELFF. This chain links TRBV18 with TRBJ2-2; D unresolved. V lost 3 bases, J lost 5 bases, and 10 bases lay in between. The CDR3 sequence is 14 residues long. Germline V lookup: CDR1 KGHSH, CDR2 LQKENI.

This clonotype was detected ten times or more. The rearrangement links TRBV7-9 to TRBJ1-1; D not resolved. Trimming stripped 5 bases from V and 11 bases from J, with 15 bases between. Germline-derived CDR1 and CDR2 are SEHNR and FQNEAQ (reference sequence). The CDR3 contains 12 residues. The DNA of the CDR3 is TGTGCCAGCAGCCCCGAGGACCGTGAGGCTTTCTTT. As protein: CASSPEDREAFF.

Ten or more counts support this clonotype. The chain is built from TRBV5-1 and TRBJ2-7; 8 nucleotides match TRBD1. The CDR3 runs to 15 residues. Germline CDR1 is SGHRS and CDR2 is YFSETQ. Losses at the gene ends were 4 bases for V and 4 bases for J; bases not matched to a gene: 10. The CDR3 nucleotides are TGCGCCAGCAGCGTTGAACCGGGACAGGAATACGAGCAGTACTTC. Its translation is CASSVEPGQEYEQYF.

Many counts were recorded for this clonotype. This may be a read error, as it is one base from a much larger clone. Written as DNA, the CDR3 is TGTGCCAGCAGTTACGGGACTAGCGCCTACGAGCAGTACTTC. It yields the protein CASSYGTSAYEQYF. The chain couples TRBV6-2 or TRBV6-3 to TRBJ2-7; 10 positions match TRBD2. The CDR3 contains 14 residues. CDR1 and CDR2 (germline): MNHEY, SVGEGT. V lost 2 bases and J lost 2; bases outside the gene matches: 0.

This clonotype was detected only a few times. The rearrangement links TRBV27 to TRBJ2-1; 11 nucleotides line up with TRBD1. The germline gives CDR1 MNHEY, CDR2 SMNVEV (reference sequence). V was clipped by 4 bases and J by 3 bases; unmatched bases: 5. This CDR3 has 16 amino acids. The DNA of the CDR3 is TGTGCCAGCAGTTGGACAGGGGGCCCCTTCTACAATGAGCAGTTCTTC. Amino acids: CASSWTGGPFYNEQFF.

The rearrangement uses TRBV18 and TRBJ2-3; 8 nucleotides align to TRBD1. From germline, CDR1 is KGHSH and CDR2 LQKENI. Trimming took 1 base from V and 2 from J; bases not matched to a gene: 2. This CDR3 comprises 15 residues. CDR3 sequence (DNA): TGTGCCAGCTCACCACTGACAGGGGACACAGATACGCAGTATTTT. Protein sequence: CASSPLTGDTDTQYF.

This clonotype has ten or more counts. The chain uses TRBV6-2 or TRBV6-3 and TRBJ2-7; TRBD2 is a possible D gene (6 bases). Trimming removed 4 bases from V and 6 bases from J, with 13 bases in between. The CDR3 is 13 residues long. Germline V gene sequence: CDR1 MNHEY, CDR2 SVGEGT. In DNA, the CDR3 is TGTGCCAGCAGTTCTTACGGGAGCGGCGAGCAGTACTTC. Translation: CASSSYGSGEQYF.

The V gene is TRBV20-1, the J gene TRBJ2-3, with TRBD2 identical over 9 bases. CDR1 and CDR2 from the germline V gene are DFQATT and SNEGSKA (reference sequence). CDR3 length: 16 residues. The ends lost 0 bases at V and 2 bases at J; junction bases unmatched: 6. In nucleotides, the CDR3 is TGCAGTGCTAGAGAAAGCCTAGCGGGGAACACAGATACGCAGTATTTT. Protein sequence: CSARESLAGNTDTQYF.

This clonotype was found many times. The chain is built from TRBV20-1 and TRBJ2-3; 9 bases line up with TRBD2. Germline V gene sequence: CDR1 DFQATT, CDR2 SNEGSKA (reference sequence). This CDR3 contains 18 residues. V lost 3 bases to trimming and J lost 5 bases; unmatched junction nucleotides: 18. This CDR3 reads CSASPVYEREAGKDTQYF. The CDR3 bases are TGCAGTGCTAGCCCGGTATATGAGCGGGAGGCCGGGAAAGATACGCAGTATTTT.

This clonotype has only a few counts. This chain links TRBV5-1 with TRBJ2-6, with 7 bases that match TRBD1. Germline-derived CDR1 and CDR2 are SGHRS and YFSETQ. The CDR3 sequence is 18 residues long. With V trimmed by 1 base and J by 3 bases, 10 bases remained unmatched. The CDR3: CASSLRGRERRGANVLTF. The CDR3 coding sequence is TGCGCCAGCAGCTTGAGGGGGCGAGAGCGTCGTGGGGCCAACGTCCTGACTTTC.

Many counts were recorded for this clonotype. The rearrangement joins TRBV5-1 to TRBJ1-1, with no clear D. The germline V gene encodes CDR1 SGHRS and CDR2 YFSETQ. Trimming cost V 0 bases and J 1 base, with 7 bases left between them. The CDR3 loop spans 14 amino acids. As DNA, the CDR3 is TGCGCCAGCAGCTTGGCTCGGGAGAACACTGAAGCTTTCTTT. Its translation: CASSLARENTEAFF.

This clonotype was counted at least ten times. This chain uses TRBV20-1 with TRBJ1-2; the match to TRBD1 covers 9 bases. Germline lookup yields CDR1 DFQATT and CDR2 SNEGSKA (reference sequence). The V segment lost 5 bases and the J segment 8 bases; nucleotides outside the gene matches: 9. The CDR3 runs to 13 residues. The CDR3 protein is CSAPDRGAIGYTF. CDR3 DNA sequence: TGCAGTGCTCCGGACAGGGGAGCTATCGGCTACACCTTC.

V usage is TRBV2 and J usage is TRBJ1-3; 9 nucleotides align to TRBD1. The V gene's germline CDR1 is SNHLY and CDR2 FYNNEI. Losses at the gene ends were 3 bases for V and 9 bases for J; bases not matched to a gene: 6. The CDR3 loop spans 14 amino acids. DNA of the CDR3: TGTGCCAGCAGTGATCCGGACAGGGGCGCCACCATATATTTT. This encodes CASSDPDRGATIYF.

The genes are TRBV19 and TRBJ2-2; TRBD2 matches at 13 bases. The J segment lost 8 bases and the V segment lost 4 bases, leaving 4 bases of the junction unmatched. The CDR3 runs 15 residues. CDR1 is LNHDA, CDR2 SQIVND, per germline (reference sequence). The CDR3 sequence: CASSTGTSGMGELFF. CDR3 nucleotide sequence: TGTGCCAGTAGTACCGGGACTAGCGGGATGGGGGAGCTGTTTTTT.

This clonotype was detected ten times or more. This chain links TRBV20-1 with TRBJ1-2; 7 nucleotides match TRBD1. Germline CDR1 is DFQATT and CDR2 is SNEGSKA (reference sequence). This CDR3 is 15 amino acids long. V shed 6 bases, J shed 3 bases, and the junction held 13 bases outside the gene matches. For the CDR3, the DNA is TGCAGTGCCCGCCCGACAGGGTACAGCGACTATGGCTACACCTTC. This translates into CSARPTGYSDYGYTF.